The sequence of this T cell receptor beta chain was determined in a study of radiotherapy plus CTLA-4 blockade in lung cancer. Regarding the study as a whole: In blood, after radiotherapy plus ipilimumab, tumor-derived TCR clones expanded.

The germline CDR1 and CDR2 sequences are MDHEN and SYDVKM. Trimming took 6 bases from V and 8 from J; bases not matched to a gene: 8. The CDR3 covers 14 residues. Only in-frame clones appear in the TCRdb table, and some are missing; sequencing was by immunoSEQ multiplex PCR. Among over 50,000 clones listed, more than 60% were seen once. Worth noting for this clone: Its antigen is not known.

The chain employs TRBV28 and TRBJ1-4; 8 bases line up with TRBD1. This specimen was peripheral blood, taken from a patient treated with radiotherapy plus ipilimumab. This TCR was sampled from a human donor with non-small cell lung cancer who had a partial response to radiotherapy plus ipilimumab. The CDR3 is CASRPDRVGEKLFF. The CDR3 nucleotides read TGTGCCAGCAGACCGGACAGGGTAGGGGAAAAACTGTTTTTT.